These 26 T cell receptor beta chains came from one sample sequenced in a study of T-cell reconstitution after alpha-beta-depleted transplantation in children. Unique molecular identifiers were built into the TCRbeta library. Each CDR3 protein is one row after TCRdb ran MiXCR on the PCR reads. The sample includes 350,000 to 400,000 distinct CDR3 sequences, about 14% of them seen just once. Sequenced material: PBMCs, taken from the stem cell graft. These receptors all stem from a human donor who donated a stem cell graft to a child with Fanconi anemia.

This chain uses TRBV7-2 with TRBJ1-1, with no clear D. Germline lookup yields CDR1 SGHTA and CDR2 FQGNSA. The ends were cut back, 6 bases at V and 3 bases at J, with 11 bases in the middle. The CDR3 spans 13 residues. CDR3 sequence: CASSLRLDTEAFF. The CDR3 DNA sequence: TGTGCCAGCAGTCTTAGGTTGGACACTGAAGCTTTCTTT.

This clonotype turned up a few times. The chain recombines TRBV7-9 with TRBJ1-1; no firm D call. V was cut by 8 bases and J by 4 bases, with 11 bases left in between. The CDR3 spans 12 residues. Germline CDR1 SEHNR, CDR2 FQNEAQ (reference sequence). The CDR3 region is CASRRWGTEAFF. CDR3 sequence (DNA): TGTGCCAGCCGGCGGTGGGGCACTGAAGCTTTCTTT.

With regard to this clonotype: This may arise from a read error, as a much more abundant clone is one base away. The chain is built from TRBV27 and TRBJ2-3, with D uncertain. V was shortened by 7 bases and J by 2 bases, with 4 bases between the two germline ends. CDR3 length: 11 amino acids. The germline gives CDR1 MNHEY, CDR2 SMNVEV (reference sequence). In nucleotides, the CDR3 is TGTGCCAGCAAGTACACAGATACGCAGTATTTT. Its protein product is CASKYTDTQYF.

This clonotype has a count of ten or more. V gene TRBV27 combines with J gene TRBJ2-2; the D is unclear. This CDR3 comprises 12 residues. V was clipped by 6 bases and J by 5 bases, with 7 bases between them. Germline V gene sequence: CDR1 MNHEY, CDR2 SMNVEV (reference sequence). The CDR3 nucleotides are TGTGCCAGCAGGCCCTTGACCGGGGAGCTGTTTTTT. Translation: CASRPLTGELFF.

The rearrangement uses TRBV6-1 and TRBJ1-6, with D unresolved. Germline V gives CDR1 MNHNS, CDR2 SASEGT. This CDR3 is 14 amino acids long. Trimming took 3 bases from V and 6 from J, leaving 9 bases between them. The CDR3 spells CASSETPFNSPLHF. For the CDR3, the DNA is TGTGCCAGCAGTGAGACACCTTTTAATTCACCCCTCCACTTT.

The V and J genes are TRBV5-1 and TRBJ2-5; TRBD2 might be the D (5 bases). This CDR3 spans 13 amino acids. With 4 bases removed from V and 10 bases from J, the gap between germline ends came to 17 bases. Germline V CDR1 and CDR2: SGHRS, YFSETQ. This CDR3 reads CASSRKSEDGQYF. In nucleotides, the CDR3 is TGCGCCAGCAGCCGTAAATCGGAGGATGGCCAGTACTTC.

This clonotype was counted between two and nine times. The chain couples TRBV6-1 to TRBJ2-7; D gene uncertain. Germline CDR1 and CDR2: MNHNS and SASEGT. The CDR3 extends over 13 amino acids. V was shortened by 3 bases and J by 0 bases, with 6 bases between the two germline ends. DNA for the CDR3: TGTGCCAGCAGTGACTACGACTCCTACGAGCAGTACTTC. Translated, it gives CASSDYDSYEQYF.

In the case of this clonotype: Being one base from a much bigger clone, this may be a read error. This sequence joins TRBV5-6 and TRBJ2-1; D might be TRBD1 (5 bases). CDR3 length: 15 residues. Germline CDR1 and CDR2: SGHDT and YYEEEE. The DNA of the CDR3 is TGTGCCAGCAGCGCTCCGGGCCGATGGGGCAATGGGCAGTTCTTC. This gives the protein CASSAPGRWGNGQFF.

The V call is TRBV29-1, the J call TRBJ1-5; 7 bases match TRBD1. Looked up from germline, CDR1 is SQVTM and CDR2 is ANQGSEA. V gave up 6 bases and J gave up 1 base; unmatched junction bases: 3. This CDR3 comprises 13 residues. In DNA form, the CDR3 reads TGCAGCGTCGTACAGGGGAGCAATCAGCCCCAGCATTTT. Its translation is CSVVQGSNQPQHF.

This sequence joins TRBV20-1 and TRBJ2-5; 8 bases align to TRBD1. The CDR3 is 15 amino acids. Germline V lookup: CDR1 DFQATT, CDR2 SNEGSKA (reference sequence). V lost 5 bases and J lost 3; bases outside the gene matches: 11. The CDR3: CSAFSLLDREETQYF. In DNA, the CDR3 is TGCAGTGCTTTCTCCTTATTGGACAGGGAAGAGACCCAGTACTTC.

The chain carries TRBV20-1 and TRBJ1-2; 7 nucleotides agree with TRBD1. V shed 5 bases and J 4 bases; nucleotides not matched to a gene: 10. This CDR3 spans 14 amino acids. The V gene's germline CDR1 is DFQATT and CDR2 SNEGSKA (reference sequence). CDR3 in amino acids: CSAASTGTAYGYTF. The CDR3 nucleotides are TGCAGTGCTGCAAGTACGGGGACAGCCTATGGCTACACCTTC.

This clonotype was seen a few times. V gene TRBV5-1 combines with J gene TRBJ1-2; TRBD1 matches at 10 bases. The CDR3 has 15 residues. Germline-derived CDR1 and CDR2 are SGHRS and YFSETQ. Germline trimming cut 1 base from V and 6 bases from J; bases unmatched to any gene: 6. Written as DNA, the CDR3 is TGCGCCAGCAGCTTGTTGGGACAGGGGATGGATGGCTACACCTTC. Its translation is CASSLLGQGMDGYTF.

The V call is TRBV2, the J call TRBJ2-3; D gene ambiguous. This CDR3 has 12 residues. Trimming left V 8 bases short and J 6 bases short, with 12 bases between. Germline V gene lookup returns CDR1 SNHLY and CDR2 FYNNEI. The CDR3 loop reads CASDRVGDTQYF. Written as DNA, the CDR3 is TGTGCCAGCGATAGGGTAGGCGATACGCAGTATTTT.

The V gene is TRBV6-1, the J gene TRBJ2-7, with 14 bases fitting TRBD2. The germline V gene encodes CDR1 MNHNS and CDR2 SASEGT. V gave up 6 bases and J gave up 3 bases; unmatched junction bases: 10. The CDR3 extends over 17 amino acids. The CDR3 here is CASSTGLAGASVYEQYV. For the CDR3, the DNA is TGTGCCAGCAGCACGGGACTAGCGGGGGCCTCGGTCTACGAGCAGTACGTC.

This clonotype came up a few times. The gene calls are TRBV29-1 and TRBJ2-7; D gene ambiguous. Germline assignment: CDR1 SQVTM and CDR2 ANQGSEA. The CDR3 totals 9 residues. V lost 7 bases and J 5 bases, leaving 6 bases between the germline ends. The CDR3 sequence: CSGEHEQYF. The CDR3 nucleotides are TGCAGCGGCGAACACGAGCAGTACTTC.

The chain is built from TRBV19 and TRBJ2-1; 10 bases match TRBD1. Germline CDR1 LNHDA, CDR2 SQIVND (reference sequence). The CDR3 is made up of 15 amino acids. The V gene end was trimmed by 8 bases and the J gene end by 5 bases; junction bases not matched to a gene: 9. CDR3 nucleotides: TGTGCCAGTGCAACCGGACAGGGGGAAGACAATGAGCAGTTCTTC. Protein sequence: CASATGQGEDNEQFF. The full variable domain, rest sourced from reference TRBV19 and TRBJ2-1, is DGGITQSPKYLFRKEGQNVTLSCEQNLNHDAMYWYRQDPGQGLRLIYYSQIVNDFQKGDIAEGYSVSREKKESFPLTVTSAQKNPTAFYLCASATGQGEDNEQFFGPGTRLTVL.

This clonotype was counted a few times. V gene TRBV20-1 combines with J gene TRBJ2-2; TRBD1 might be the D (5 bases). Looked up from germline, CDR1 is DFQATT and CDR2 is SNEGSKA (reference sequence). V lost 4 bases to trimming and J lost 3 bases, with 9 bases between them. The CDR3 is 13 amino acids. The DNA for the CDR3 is TGCAGTGCTAAGGGGAAATACACCGGGGAGCTGTTTTTT. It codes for CSAKGKYTGELFF.

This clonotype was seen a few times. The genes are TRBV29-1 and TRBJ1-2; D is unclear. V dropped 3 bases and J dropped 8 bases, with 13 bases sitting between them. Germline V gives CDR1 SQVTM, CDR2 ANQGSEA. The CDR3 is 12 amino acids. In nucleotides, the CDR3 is TGCAGCGTTGAGGGTTGGGCGTTCGGCTACACCTTC. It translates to CSVEGWAFGYTF.

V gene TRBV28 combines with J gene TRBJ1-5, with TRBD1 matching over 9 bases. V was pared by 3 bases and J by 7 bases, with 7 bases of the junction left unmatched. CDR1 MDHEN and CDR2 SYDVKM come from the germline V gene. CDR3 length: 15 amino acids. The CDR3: CASSFAGQGRQPQHF. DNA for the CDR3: TGTGCCAGCAGTTTCGCCGGACAGGGGAGACAGCCCCAGCATTTT.

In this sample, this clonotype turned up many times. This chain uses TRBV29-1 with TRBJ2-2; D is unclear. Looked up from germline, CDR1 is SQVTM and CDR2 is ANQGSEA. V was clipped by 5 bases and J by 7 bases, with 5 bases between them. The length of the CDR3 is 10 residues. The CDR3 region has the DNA TGCAGCGTTTACCACGGGGAGCTGTTTTTT. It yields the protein CSVYHGELFF.

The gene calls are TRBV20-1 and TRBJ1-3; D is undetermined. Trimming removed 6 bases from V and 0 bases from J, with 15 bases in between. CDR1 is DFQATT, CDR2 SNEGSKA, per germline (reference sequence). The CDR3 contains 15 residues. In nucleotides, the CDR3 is TGCAGTGCCGGGCCCCTTGGGTTCTCTGGAAACACCATATATTTT. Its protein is CSAGPLGFSGNTIYF.

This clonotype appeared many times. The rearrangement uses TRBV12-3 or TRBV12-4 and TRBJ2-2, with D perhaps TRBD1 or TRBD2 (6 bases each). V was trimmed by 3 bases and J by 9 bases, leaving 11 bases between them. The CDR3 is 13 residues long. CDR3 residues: CASSFGGPWELFF. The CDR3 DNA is TGTGCCAGCAGTTTTGGGGGGCCCTGGGAGCTGTTTTTT.

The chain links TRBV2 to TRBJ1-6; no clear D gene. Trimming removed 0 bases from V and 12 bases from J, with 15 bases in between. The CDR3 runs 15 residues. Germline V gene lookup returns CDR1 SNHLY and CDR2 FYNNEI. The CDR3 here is CASSEAPGNIGPLHF. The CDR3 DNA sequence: TGTGCCAGCAGTGAAGCGCCGGGTAATATAGGACCCCTCCACTTT.

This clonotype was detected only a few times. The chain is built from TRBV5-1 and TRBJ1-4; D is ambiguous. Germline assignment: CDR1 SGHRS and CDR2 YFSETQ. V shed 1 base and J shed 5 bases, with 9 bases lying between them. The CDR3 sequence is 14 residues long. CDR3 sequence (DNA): TGCGCCAGCAGCTTGTCGACAAGAAATGAAAAACTGTTTTTT. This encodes CASSLSTRNEKLFF. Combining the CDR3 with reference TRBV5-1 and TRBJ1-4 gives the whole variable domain KAGVTQTPRYLIKTRGQQVTLSCSPISGHRSVSWYQQTPGQGLQFLFEYFSETQRNKGNFPGRFSGRQFSNSRSEMNVSTLELGDSALYLCASSLSTRNEKLFFGSGTQLSVL.

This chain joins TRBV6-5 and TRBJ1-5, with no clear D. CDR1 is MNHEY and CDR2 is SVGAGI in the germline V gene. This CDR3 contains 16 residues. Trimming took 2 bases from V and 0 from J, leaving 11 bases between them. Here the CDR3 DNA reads TGTGCCAGCAGTTACGAACTGGGGTATAGCAATCAGCCCCAGCATTTT. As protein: CASSYELGYSNQPQHF.

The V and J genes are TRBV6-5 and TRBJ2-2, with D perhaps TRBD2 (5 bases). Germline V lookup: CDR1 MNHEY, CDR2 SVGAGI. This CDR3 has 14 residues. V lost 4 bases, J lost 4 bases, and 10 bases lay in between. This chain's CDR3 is CASSWTSLTGELFF. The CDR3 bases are TGTGCCAGCAGTTGGACTTCACTCACCGGGGAGCTGTTTTTT.